Each of the 29 T cell receptor beta chains below was sequenced from the same sample in a study of PD-1 blockade in classical Hodgkin lymphoma. Noted time point: cycle 4 day 1 (C4D1), after less than seven weeks of nivolumab. All the patients suffered relapse after autologous stem cell transplantation, and brentuximab vedotin exposure differed. Only in-frame clones appear in the TCRdb table, and some are missing; sequencing was by immunoSEQ multiplex PCR. The table lists 57,000 or so clones, roughly nine tenths of them singletons. Sample: peripheral blood mononuclear cells (PBMCs), taken before the fourth cycle of nivolumab. Receptor source: a human donor with classical Hodgkin lymphoma.

The chain couples TRBV30 to TRBJ1-6, with TRBD1 as a possible D gene (6 bases). CDR3 length: 12 amino acids. V dropped 4 bases and J dropped 7 bases, with 8 bases sitting between them. CDR1 and CDR2 from the germline V gene are GTSNPN and SVGIG (reference sequence). CDR3 in DNA: TGTGCCTGGAACAGGGAGAATTCACCCCTCCACTTT. Its protein product is CAWNRENSPLHF.

The genes are TRBV5-1 and TRBJ2-5; 7 positions agree with TRBD2. CDR1 is SGHRS, CDR2 YFSETQ, per germline. Unmatched junction bases numbered 6, after V lost 0 bases and J lost 1 base. The CDR3 length is 16 residues. The CDR3 DNA reads TGCGCCAGCAGCTTGGCCCGGTCTAGCGGCCAAGAGACCCAGTACTTC. Its protein product is CASSLARSSGQETQYF.

The genes are TRBV11-2 and TRBJ1-2; the match to TRBD1 covers 8 bases. Germline loops: CDR1 SGHAT, CDR2 FQNNGV. There are 14 residues in the CDR3. The J segment lost 7 bases and the V segment lost 3 bases, leaving 7 bases of the junction unmatched. This CDR3 is CASSFRRGPSGYTF. The CDR3 coding sequence is TGTGCCAGCAGCTTCCGCAGGGGGCCAAGTGGCTACACCTTC.

This clone was recorded only once. The genes are TRBV28 and TRBJ1-1; maybe TRBD1 (5 bases). Trimming shortened V by 4 bases and J by 2 bases, and 14 bases separated the two germline ends. Germline lookup yields CDR1 MDHEN and CDR2 SYDVKM. This CDR3 comprises 15 residues. CDR3 nucleotides: TGTGCCAGCAGTTCCCCGGGGGGGAGCAACACTGAAGCTTTCTTT. This sequence encodes CASSSPGGSNTEAFF.

The chain uses TRBV14 and TRBJ1-6; D unclear. Between the trimmed V and J ends, which lost 3 bases and 11 bases, there was a span of 14 bases. The CDR3 has 14 residues. The germline gives CDR1 SGHDN, CDR2 FVKESK. The CDR3 sequence is CASSHGGRIAPLHF. The CDR3, as DNA: TGTGCCAGCAGCCATGGTGGCCGGATCGCACCCCTCCACTTT.

The chain has TRBV7-9 and TRBJ1-3, with D uncertain. Deletions cut 4 bases from V and 1 base from J, with 5 bases between. The CDR3 spans 13 residues. Germline-derived CDR1 and CDR2 are SEHNR and FQNEAQ (reference sequence). Here the CDR3 reads CASSSGSGNTIYF. In DNA form, the CDR3 reads TGTGCCAGCAGCTCGGGATCTGGAAACACCATATATTTT.

The gene calls are TRBV18 and TRBJ1-2; D possibly corresponds to TRBD1 (5 bases). Trimming left V 3 bases short and J 0 bases short, with 17 bases between. Germline V gene data show CDR1 as KGHSH and CDR2 as LQKENI. The CDR3 is 17 amino acids. CDR3 DNA: TGTGCCAGCTCACCTACAGCCCGGGCAGGGACTAACTATGGCTACACCTTC. Amino acids: CASSPTARAGTNYGYTF. The whole variable domain, filled in from reference TRBV18 and TRBJ1-2, reads NAGVMQNPRHLVRRRGQEARLRCSPMKGHSHVYWYRQLPEEGLKFMVYLQKENIIDESGMPKERFSAEFPKEGPSILRIQQVVRGDSAAYFCASSPTARAGTNYGYTFGSGTRLTVV.

This clone is a singleton in its sample. This rearrangement joins TRBV7-8 to TRBJ2-3; TRBD2 is a possible D gene (6 bases). The length of the CDR3 is 13 residues. The germline V gene encodes CDR1 SGHVS and CDR2 FQNEAQ. Between the trimmed V and J ends, which lost 3 bases and 7 bases, there was a span of 11 bases. The CDR3 DNA reads as TGTGCCAGCAGCTTGACTAGTTTAAATACGCAGTATTTT. As protein: CASSLTSLNTQYF.

V gene TRBV28 combines with J gene TRBJ2-7; D remains unclear. The germline V and J ends were trimmed by 5 bases and 2 bases, with 4 bases remaining between them. The CDR3 extends over 11 amino acids. The V gene's germline CDR1 is MDHEN and CDR2 SYDVKM. The CDR3 is CASSTAYEQYF. The DNA for the CDR3 is TGTGCCAGCAGTACCGCCTACGAGCAGTACTTC.

The CDR3, as DNA: TGCAGCGTTGTGGACCGGACAGGGTCTAACACCGGGGAGCTGTTTTTT. Its translation: CSVVDRTGSNTGELFF. This chain connects TRBV29-1 to TRBJ2-2; 8 nucleotides line up with TRBD1. CDR1 SQVTM and CDR2 ANQGSEA come from the germline V gene. V trimming: 4 bases; J trimming: 2 bases; junction bases outside the gene matches: 9. The CDR3 is 16 residues long.

The chain combines TRBV19 with TRBJ1-5; no clear D. Trimming cost V 8 bases and J 5 bases, with 10 bases left between them. Germline CDR1 reads LNHDA; CDR2 reads SQIVND (reference sequence). The CDR3 has 12 residues. DNA of the CDR3: TGTGCCAGTTCGTGGAGGGATCAGCCCCAGCATTTT. As protein: CASSWRDQPQHF.

The gene calls are TRBV19 and TRBJ2-3, with 12 bases aligning to TRBD2. The germline V gene encodes CDR1 LNHDA and CDR2 SQIVND (reference sequence). Trimming took 4 bases from V and 6 from J; bases not matched to a gene: 5. The CDR3 loop spans 15 amino acids. The CDR3 DNA is TGTGCCAGTAGTACGACTAGCGGGGGACCGGATACGCAGTATTTT. Its translation is CASSTTSGGPDTQYF.

The V gene is TRBV5-1, the J gene TRBJ2-7; D is unresolved. This CDR3 comprises 14 residues. Per the germline V gene, CDR1 is SGHRS and CDR2 is YFSETQ. Trimming removed 0 bases from V and 2 bases from J, with 9 bases in between. The CDR3 is CASSLAVGPYEQYF. CDR3 in DNA: TGCGCCAGCAGCTTGGCTGTGGGTCCCTACGAGCAGTACTTC.

The chain has TRBV2 and TRBJ2-5; D gene ambiguous. Germline CDR1 SNHLY, CDR2 FYNNEI. The V end was cut by 3 bases, the J end by 3 bases, with 11 bases between. The length of the CDR3 is 14 residues. The CDR3 spells CASSDYSKEETQYF. CDR3 nucleotides: TGTGCCAGCAGTGATTACAGTAAGGAAGAGACCCAGTACTTC.

The chain couples TRBV6-5 to TRBJ1-6; 9 nucleotides match TRBD1. CDR1 MNHEY and CDR2 SVGAGI come from the germline V gene. The CDR3 covers 15 residues. Losses at the gene ends were 6 bases for V and 10 bases for J; bases not matched to a gene: 10. CDR3 DNA: TGTGCCAGCAGGGGGACAGGGTCTCTTACCTCACCCCTCCACTTT. Translated: CASRGTGSLTSPLHF.

This chain links TRBV29-1 with TRBJ1-2; D is uncertain. The V and J ends lost 5 bases and 13 bases respectively, with 17 bases between them. The V gene's germline CDR1 is SQVTM and CDR2 ANQGSEA. The CDR3 has 11 amino acids. The CDR3 DNA is TGCAGCGTTCCTTTATGGACCGGGAGCACCTTC. This encodes CSVPLWTGSTF.

The chain is built from TRBV10-3 and TRBJ1-4; D might be TRBD1 (5 bases). Per the germline V gene, CDR1 is ENHRY and CDR2 is SYGVKD. Trimming took 6 bases from V and 7 from J, leaving 12 bases between them. CDR3 size: 13 residues. Here the CDR3 DNA reads TGTGCCATCAGGTCAGGGAGCAGTGAAAAACTGTTTTTT. Residues: CAIRSGSSEKLFF.

The V and J genes are TRBV7-3 and TRBJ1-1; 7 nucleotides align to TRBD1. This CDR3 is 16 amino acids long. Losses at the gene ends were 4 bases for V and 0 bases for J; bases not matched to a gene: 8. Germline values: CDR1 SGHTA, CDR2 FQGTGA. CDR3: CASSSRPGQLNTEAFF. Here the CDR3 DNA reads TGTGCCAGCAGCTCCCGGCCGGGACAGCTGAACACTGAAGCTTTCTTT.

V and J are TRBV7-9 and TRBJ1-2, with D possibly TRBD1 on 6 matching bases. Germline V gene lookup returns CDR1 SEHNR and CDR2 FQNEAQ (reference sequence). The CDR3 length is 13 residues. Trimming took 6 bases from V and 4 from J, leaving 12 bases between them. The CDR3 reads CASSLTGPYGYTF. The CDR3 region has the DNA TGTGCCAGCAGTCTCACAGGGCCCTATGGCTACACCTTC.

The chain is built from TRBV7-6 and TRBJ1-2, with a possible D match to TRBD1 (6 bases). The V gene's germline CDR1 is SGHVS and CDR2 FNYEAQ. V shed 5 bases and J shed 7 bases, with 17 bases lying between them. This CDR3 is built from 14 residues. This CDR3 is CASSGAQGSGGYTF. In nucleotides, the CDR3 is TGTGCCAGCAGCGGGGCGCAGGGGAGCGGTGGCTACACCTTC.

The CDR3 region is CASSLISGGGADTQYF. The CDR3 nucleotides are TGCGCCAGCAGCTTGATAAGCGGGGGCGGAGCAGATACGCAGTATTTT. V is TRBV5-1 and J is TRBJ2-3; 8 positions match TRBD2. The germline gives CDR1 SGHRS, CDR2 YFSETQ. Unmatched junction bases numbered 8, after V lost 1 base and J lost 4 bases. The CDR3 extends over 16 amino acids.

V is TRBV19 and J is TRBJ1-2; D is uncertain. Germline CDR1 and CDR2: LNHDA and SQIVND (reference sequence). The CDR3 is 17 residues long. Trimming took 7 bases from V and 2 from J, leaving 23 bases between them. CDR3 amino acids: CASTRLDKEGSNYGYTF. CDR3 nucleotides: TGTGCCAGTACTAGGCTTGACAAAGAGGGATCGAACTATGGCTACACCTTC.

J is TRBJ2-7 and V is TRBV5-1; the match to TRBD1 covers 7 bases. The trim removed 0 bases at V and 2 bases at J, leaving 2 bases unmatched. The CDR3 is 14 residues long. CDR1 is SGHRS, CDR2 YFSETQ, per germline. The CDR3 reads CASSLAGQTYEQYF. CDR3 bases: TGCGCCAGCAGCTTGGCGGGACAGACCTACGAGCAGTACTTC.

This chain uses TRBV5-8 with TRBJ1-5; 7 nucleotides align to TRBD1. After removal of 4 bases from V and 4 bases from J, the junction contained 14 bases not matched to a gene. The CDR3 spans 17 residues. Germline CDR1 is SGHTS and CDR2 is YDEGEE. The CDR3 region has the DNA TGTGCCAGCAGCCAAACCTCCATCCGGGACAGAAATCAGCCCCAGCATTTT. Protein sequence: CASSQTSIRDRNQPQHF.

This chain links TRBV4-1 with TRBJ1-2; D might be TRBD1 (6 bases). Germline V gene lookup returns CDR1 MGHRA and CDR2 YSYEKL. This CDR3 has 15 amino acids. Trimming left V 4 bases short and J 3 bases short, with 15 bases between. CDR3 in DNA: TGCGCCAGCAGCCCCTCGACAGGAACCCACTATGGCTACACCTTC. Protein product: CASSPSTGTHYGYTF.

The CDR3 coding sequence is TGCGCCAGCAGCTTGGATGGGGCTAACACTGAAGCTTTCTTT. Residues: CASSLDGANTEAFF. V is TRBV5-1 and J is TRBJ1-1; D perhaps matches TRBD1 (5 bases). The CDR3 runs 14 residues. Germline V gene sequence: CDR1 SGHRS, CDR2 YFSETQ. The V gene lost 0 bases and the J gene lost 2 bases, with 8 bases spanning the gap.

The chain joins TRBV19 to TRBJ2-5; D gene ambiguous. The germline V gene encodes CDR1 LNHDA and CDR2 SQIVND (reference sequence). The CDR3 is made up of 14 amino acids. V lost 6 bases, J lost 2 bases, and 13 bases lay in between. CDR3: CASRLKDRQETQYF. In DNA form, the CDR3 reads TGTGCCAGTAGGCTGAAGGATAGGCAAGAGACCCAGTACTTC.

This chain uses TRBV6-6 with TRBJ1-2, with D unclear. In germline, CDR1 is MNHNY, CDR2 SVGAGI (reference sequence). The V and J ends lost 6 bases and 11 bases respectively, with 19 bases between them. The CDR3 extends over 13 amino acids. CDR3 bases: TGTGCCAGCAGCGGACGCCAGCCCATGAGATACACCTTC. Residues: CASSGRQPMRYTF.

This rearrangement joins TRBV5-1 to TRBJ1-4; possible D gene TRBD1, 5 bases. Germline CDR1 SGHRS, CDR2 YFSETQ. The V end was cut by 1 base, the J end by 1 base, with 11 bases between. The CDR3 sequence is 16 residues long. CDR3 DNA sequence: TGCGCCAGCAGCTTGATGTCCCAGGGAACTAATGAAAAACTGTTTTTT. Protein sequence: CASSLMSQGTNEKLFF. The full variable domain, its missing parts supplied by reference TRBV5-1 and TRBJ1-4, is KAGVTQTPRYLIKTRGQQVTLSCSPISGHRSVSWYQQTPGQGLQFLFEYFSETQRNKGNFPGRFSGRQFSNSRSEMNVSTLELGDSALYLCASSLMSQGTNEKLFFGSGTQLSVL.